These T cell receptor beta chains were read from a single sample in a study of cytomegalovirus exposure and HLA in healthy donors. TCRdb's table, derived via immunoSEQ multiplex PCR, lists solely in-frame clones and lacks some. The data hold over 120,000 clones, with roughly 79% observed a single time. The sample was PBMCs. Receptor source: a man between 25 and 39 years old in good health and CMV-seropositive. Each CDR3 is given with its conserved first and last residue. Clone size is stated in some rows and not others, as once, few, many or a class when expanded.

j_call clone_size v_call cdr3_aa
TRBJ2-7 NA TRBV28 CASGGADSGSSYEQYF
TRBJ1-5 few TRBV19 CASSTLTGPPQHF
TRBJ2-5 NA TRBV6-1 CASCVGGPKETQYF
TRBJ2-6 few TRBV6-1 CASSVRDREGSGANVLTF
NA NA TRBV5-4 CASSSPGGASGSFYEQYF
TRBJ2-7 NA TRBV19 CASSIRTGGSSYEQYF
TRBJ2-2 NA TRBV6-4 CASAGARIGELFF
TRBJ2-6 NA TRBV7-3 CASSEQSSGANVLTF
TRBJ1-4 few TRBV6-6 CASGTGQGREKLFF
TRBJ1-2 NA TRBV6-5 CASSYTQTGYGYTF
TRBJ1-1 NA TRBV5-1 CASSLTRNTEAFF